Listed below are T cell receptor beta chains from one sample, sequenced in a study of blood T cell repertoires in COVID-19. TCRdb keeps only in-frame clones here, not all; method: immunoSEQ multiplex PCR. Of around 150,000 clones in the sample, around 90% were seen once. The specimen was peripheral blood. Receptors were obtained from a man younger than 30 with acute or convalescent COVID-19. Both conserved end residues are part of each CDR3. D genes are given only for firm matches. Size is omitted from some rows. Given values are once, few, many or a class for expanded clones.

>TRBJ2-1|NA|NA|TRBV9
TGTGCCAGCAGCGTAGTCGGACTTAATGAGCAGTTCTTC
CASSVVGLNEQFF
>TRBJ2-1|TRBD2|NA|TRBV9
TGTGCCAGCAGCGGTAGGGCCGGGACTAGCGGGAGCAATGAGCAGTTCTTC
CASSGRAGTSGSNEQFF
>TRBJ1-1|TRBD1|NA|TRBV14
TGTGCCAGCAGTAAAAGACAGGGCATTAAAAACACTGAAGCTTTCTTT
CASSKRQGIKNTEAFF
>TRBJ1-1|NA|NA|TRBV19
TGTGCCAGTAGTATAAACGGGATCCGAGGGACTGAAGCTTTCTTT
CASSINGIRGTEAFF
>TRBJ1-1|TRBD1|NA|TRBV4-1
TGCGCCAGCAGCCAAGAAGGCGCAGGGGGCACTGAAGCTTTCTTT
CASSQEGAGGTEAFF
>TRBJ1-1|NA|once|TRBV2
TGTGCCAGCAGCCGAAGAGAGGACACTGAAGCTTTCTTT
CASSRREDTEAFF
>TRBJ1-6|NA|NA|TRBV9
TGTGCCAGCAGCGTAGAGGGAGAGGATAATTCACCCCTCCACTTT
CASSVEGEDNSPLHF
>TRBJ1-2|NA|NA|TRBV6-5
TGTGCCAGCAGTTACTTTCGGGGAGGGACTAGCTATGGCTACACCTTC
CASSYFRGGTSYGYTF
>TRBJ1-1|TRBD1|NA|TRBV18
TGTGCCAGCTCGCCAATCGACAGGGACCGGCTTGGGGGAACTGAAGCTTTCTTT
CASSPIDRDRLGGTEAFF
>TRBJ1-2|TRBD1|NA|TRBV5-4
TGTGCCAGCAGCTCGACAACAGGGGACTATGGCTACACCTTC
CASSSTTGDYGYTF
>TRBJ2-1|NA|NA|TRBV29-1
TGCAGCGTGGAAACTAGCAGGGCCTACAATGAGCAGTTCTTC
CSVETSRAYNEQFF
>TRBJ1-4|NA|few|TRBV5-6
TGTGCCAGCAGCTTTTTTTCCCTTGCAACTAATGAAAAACTGTTTTTT
CASSFFSLATNEKLFF
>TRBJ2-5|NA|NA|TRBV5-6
TGTGCCAGCAGCTTAGGTAGCGTCCAAGAGACCCAGTACTTC
CASSLGSVQETQYF
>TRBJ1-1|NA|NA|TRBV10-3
TGTGCCATCAGTGATAGGAGGGATGGTGGGACTGAAGCTTTCTTT
CAISDRRDGGTEAFF
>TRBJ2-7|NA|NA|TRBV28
TGTGCCAGCACAGGGTCGTCCTACGAGCAGTACTTC
CASTGSSYEQYF
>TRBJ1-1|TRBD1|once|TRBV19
TGTGCCAGTAGTTCCCCGGGACAGCTAAACACTGAAGCTTTCTTT
CASSSPGQLNTEAFF
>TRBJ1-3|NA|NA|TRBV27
TGTGCCAGCAGTACAACCTCTGGAAACACCATATATTTT
CASSTTSGNTIYF
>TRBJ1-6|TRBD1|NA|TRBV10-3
TGTGCCATCAGAAAAACCGGGACAGGAGACATTTCACCCCTCCACTTT
CAIRKTGTGDISPLHF
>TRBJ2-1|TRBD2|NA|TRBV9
TGTGCCAGCAGCGTAGGGAGCGGGGGGTACAATGAGCAGTTCTTC
CASSVGSGGYNEQFF
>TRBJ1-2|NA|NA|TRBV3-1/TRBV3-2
TGTGCCAGCAGCCAACTCTCTGGGCCAGGGAAGGGCGCGGGCTACACCTTC
CASSQLSGPGKGAGYTF
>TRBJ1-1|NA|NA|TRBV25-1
TGTGCCAGCAGTTCCCCTACGGGGAAAACGGGTGAAGCTTTCTTT
CASSSPTGKTGEAFF
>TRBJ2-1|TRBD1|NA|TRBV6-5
TGTGCCAGCAGTAGGGACAGTTACAATGAGCAGTTCTTC
CASSRDSYNEQFF
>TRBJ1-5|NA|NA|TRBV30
TGTGCCTGGAGTGTAACCCGAAGCGGCAATCAGCCCCAGCATTTT
CAWSVTRSGNQPQHF
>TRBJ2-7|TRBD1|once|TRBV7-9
TGTGCCAGCAGCTTAGTGGGACAGGACTACGAGCAGTACTTC
CASSLVGQDYEQYF
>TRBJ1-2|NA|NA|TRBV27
TGTGCCAGCAGTCTTTATCCGACAGGTAGAAACTATGGCTACACCTTC
CASSLYPTGRNYGYTF
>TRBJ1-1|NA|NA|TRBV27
TGTGCCAGCAGTTTAGGAGGGGGGGCTAGAGCTTTCTTT
CASSLGGGARAFF
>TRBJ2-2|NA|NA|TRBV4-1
TGCGCCAGCAGCCAAGATCAGTGGCAGTCCCTCAGCACCGGGGAGCTGTTTTTT
CASSQDQWQSLSTGELFF